This entry lists 13 T cell receptor beta chains sequenced from one sample in a study of shared clonotypes between healthy human individuals. Generated by immunoSEQ multiplex PCR, the TCRdb table keeps only in-frame clones and is missing some. The sample yields 2,500,000 or so clones, 93% seen once. Sequencing was carried out using naive CD4+ T cells from PBMCs. The sample's subset: CD45RA+ positively selected. These receptors all stem from a young man in good health. Some clones in this sample may be carry-over from other donors' samples.

V gene TRBV19 combines with J gene TRBJ2-5; 9 bases fit TRBD2. From germline, CDR1 is LNHDA and CDR2 SQIVND (reference sequence). V shed 7 bases and J 4 bases; nucleotides not matched to a gene: 7. This CDR3 has 14 residues. The CDR3 spells CASNGGRAGETQYF. DNA for the CDR3: TGTGCCAGTAATGGCGGGAGGGCTGGAGAGACCCAGTACTTC.

This clone was seen just once. This sequence joins TRBV14 and TRBJ2-5; no reliable D call. The CDR3 length is 13 residues. Germline CDR1 is SGHDN and CDR2 is FVKESK. Trimming removed 3 bases at V and 7 bases at J, with 12 bases between. For the CDR3, the DNA is TGTGCCAGCAGCCATTCCGTGGGAACGACCCAGTACTTC. Its protein product is CASSHSVGTTQYF.

The chain links TRBV4-3 to TRBJ1-4; TRBD1 is a possible D gene (6 bases). The CDR3 spans 15 residues. V lost 1 base and J lost 2, with 8 bases in between. Germline V gene sequence: CDR1 LGHNA, CDR2 YSLEER. The CDR3 DNA sequence: TGCGCCAGCAGCCAAGCTACAGGGACTAATGAAAAACTGTTTTTT. Its translation: CASSQATGTNEKLFF.

The rearrangement joins TRBV10-2 to TRBJ1-1; D is possibly TRBD1 (5 bases). Germline-derived CDR1 and CDR2 are WSHSY and SAAADI. Trimming cost V 3 bases and J 7 bases, with 12 bases left between them. This CDR3 is built from 13 residues. CDR3 residues: CASSDGGKYEAFF. CDR3 bases: TGCGCCAGCAGTGATGGGGGGAAGTATGAAGCTTTCTTT.

This sequence joins TRBV28 and TRBJ1-4; D uncertain. The CDR3 contains 16 residues. V was pared by 3 bases and J by 8 bases, with 19 bases between. Germline V gene data show CDR1 as MDHEN and CDR2 as SYDVKM. CDR3 nucleotide sequence: TGTGCCAGCAGTTTGCGAAGACTAAGGGATAAGGAAAAACTGTTTTTT. Residues: CASSLRRLRDKEKLFF.

The chain couples TRBV6-5 to TRBJ2-3; no firm D call. The V end was cut by 2 bases, the J end by 3 bases, with 6 bases between. CDR3 length: 13 residues. Per the germline V gene, CDR1 is MNHEY and CDR2 is SVGAGI. The CDR3 is CASSYGWTDTQYF. In nucleotides, the CDR3 is TGTGCCAGCAGTTACGGGTGGACAGATACGCAGTATTTT.

The chain links TRBV5-4 to TRBJ2-7; no definite D call. Germline CDR1 reads SGHNT; CDR2 reads YYREEE (reference sequence). Trimming took off 0 bases at V and 6 bases at J, with 7 bases between the two ends. The CDR3 spans 12 residues. This chain's CDR3 is CASSLGFSEQYF. CDR3 DNA sequence: TGTGCCAGCAGCTTGGGTTTCTCCGAGCAGTACTTC.

The genes are TRBV6-6 and TRBJ1-4, with 8 bases lining up with TRBD1. Unmatched junction bases numbered 5, after V lost 6 bases and J lost 5 bases. CDR3 length equals 14 residues. CDR1 is MNHNY and CDR2 is SVGAGI in the germline V gene (reference sequence). Here the CDR3 DNA reads TGTGCCAGCAGACCTACAGGGGGAAATGAAAAACTGTTTTTT. Translated: CASRPTGGNEKLFF.

The rearrangement joins TRBV2 to TRBJ1-5; unclear D gene. Per the germline V gene, CDR1 is SNHLY and CDR2 is FYNNEI. The CDR3 is 15 residues long. Trimming removed 5 bases at V and 0 bases at J, with 11 bases between. The DNA of the CDR3 is TGTGCCAGCAGTCCTTCCACTGCTAGCAATCAGCCCCAGCATTTT. Protein: CASSPSTASNQPQHF. Combining the CDR3 with reference TRBV2 and TRBJ1-5 gives the whole variable domain EPEVTQTPSHQVTQMGQEVILRCVPISNHLYFYWYRQILGQKVEFLVSFYNNEISEKSEIFDDQFSVERPDGSNFTLKIRSTKLEDSAMYFCASSPSTASNQPQHFGDGTRLSIL.

The CDR3 here is CASSVHDRGGYTF. CDR3 DNA: TGTGCCAGTAGTGTACACGACAGGGGTGGCTACACCTTC. This chain joins TRBV19 and TRBJ1-2, with 8 positions matching TRBD1. Losses at the gene ends were 5 bases for V and 7 bases for J; bases not matched to a gene: 6. CDR3 size: 13 residues. Germline assignment: CDR1 LNHDA and CDR2 SQIVND (reference sequence). Full variable domain (outside the CDR3, taken from reference TRBV19 and TRBJ1-2): DGGITQSPKYLFRKEGQNVTLSCEQNLNHDAMYWYRQDPGQGLRLIYYSQIVNDFQKGDIAEGYSVSREKKESFPLTVTSAQKNPTAFYLCASSVHDRGGYTFGSGTRLTVV.

Regarding this clone: Distinct nucleotide sequences in the sample also encode this CDR3. The CDR3 protein is CASSYSSGGSYEQYF. In DNA form, the CDR3 reads TGTGCCAGCAGTTACTCTTCAGGGGGCTCCTACGAGCAGTACTTC. The chain uses TRBV6-5 and TRBJ2-7; 7 bases match TRBD1. The CDR3 runs to 15 residues. The J segment lost 0 bases and the V segment lost 0 bases, leaving 2 bases of the junction unmatched. CDR1 MNHEY and CDR2 SVGAGI come from the germline V gene.

This chain links TRBV27 with TRBJ2-5; 9 positions match TRBD1. The CDR3 sequence is 16 residues long. Germline V gene sequence: CDR1 MNHEY, CDR2 SMNVEV (reference sequence). J was trimmed by 7 bases and V by 5 bases; bases with no gene match: 14. CDR3 residues: CASSPQPGQGLRTQYF. CDR3 bases: TGTGCCAGCAGTCCTCAACCGGGACAGGGCCTCAGGACCCAGTACTTC.

The rearrangement uses TRBV10-3 and TRBJ1-2; D not certain. The CDR3 is 9 residues long. CDR1 is ENHRY and CDR2 is SYGVKD in the germline V gene. Trimming stripped 10 bases from V and 4 bases from J, with 4 bases between. CDR3 sequence: CATSYGYTF. The CDR3 coding sequence is TGTGCCACGTCCTATGGCTACACCTTC.